This TCR beta chain was sequenced during a study of cytomegalovirus exposure and HLA in healthy donors. From germline, CDR1 is SGHTS and CDR2 YDEGEE. V lost 1 base to trimming and J lost 8 bases; unmatched junction nucleotides: 3. This CDR3 contains 14 residues. Both 60 Vbeta primers and 13 Jbeta primers went into the PCR. The assay was immunoSEQ multiplex PCR, and TCRdb's table has in-frame clones only and misses some. The data hold fewer than 250,000 clones, with around 80% observed a single time. General study results and limits: In most subjects, TCR beta sequences reportedly gave accurate predictions of HLA-A and HLA-B alleles.

Worth noting for this clone: Its specificity is unknown.

The clonotype comes from a man aged 35 to 55 in good health and CMV-seropositive. Material: PBMCs. This chain links TRBV5-8 with TRBJ1-4, with 9 bases matching TRBD1. CDR3 DNA: TGTGCCAGCAGCTTGTACAGGGGGCAAGAAAAACTGTTTTTT. This encodes CASSLYRGQEKLFF.